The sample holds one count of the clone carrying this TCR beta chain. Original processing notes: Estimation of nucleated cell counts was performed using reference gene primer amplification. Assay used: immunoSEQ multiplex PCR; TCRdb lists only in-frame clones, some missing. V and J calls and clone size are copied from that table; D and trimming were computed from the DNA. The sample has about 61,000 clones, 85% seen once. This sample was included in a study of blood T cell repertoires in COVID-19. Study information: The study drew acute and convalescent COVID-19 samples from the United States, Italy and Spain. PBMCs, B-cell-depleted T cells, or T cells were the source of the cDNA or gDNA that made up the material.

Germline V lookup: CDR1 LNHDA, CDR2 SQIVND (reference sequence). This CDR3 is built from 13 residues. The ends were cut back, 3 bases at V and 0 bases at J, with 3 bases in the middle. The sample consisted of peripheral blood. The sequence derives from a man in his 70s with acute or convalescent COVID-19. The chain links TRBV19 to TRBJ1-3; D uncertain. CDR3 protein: CASSILSGNTIYF. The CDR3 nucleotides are TGTGCCAGTAGTATCCTCTCTGGAAACACCATATATTTT.